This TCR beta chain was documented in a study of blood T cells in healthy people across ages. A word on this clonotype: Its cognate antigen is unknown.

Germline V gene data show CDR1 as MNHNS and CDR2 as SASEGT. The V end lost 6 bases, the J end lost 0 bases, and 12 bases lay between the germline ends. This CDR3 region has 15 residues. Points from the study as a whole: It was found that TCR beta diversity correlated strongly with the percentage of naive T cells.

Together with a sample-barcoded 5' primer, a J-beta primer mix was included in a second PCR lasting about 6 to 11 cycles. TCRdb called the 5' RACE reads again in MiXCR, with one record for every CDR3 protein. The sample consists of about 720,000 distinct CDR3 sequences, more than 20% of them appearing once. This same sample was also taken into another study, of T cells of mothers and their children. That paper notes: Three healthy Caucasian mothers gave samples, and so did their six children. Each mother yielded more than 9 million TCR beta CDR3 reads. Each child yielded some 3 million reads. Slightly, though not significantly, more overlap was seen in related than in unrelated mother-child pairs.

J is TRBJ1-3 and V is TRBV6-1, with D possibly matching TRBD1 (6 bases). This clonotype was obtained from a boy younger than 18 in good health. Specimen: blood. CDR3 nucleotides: TGTGCCAGCAGCCTAGACAGGAGCTCTGGAAACACCATATATTTT. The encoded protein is CASSLDRSSGNTIYF.